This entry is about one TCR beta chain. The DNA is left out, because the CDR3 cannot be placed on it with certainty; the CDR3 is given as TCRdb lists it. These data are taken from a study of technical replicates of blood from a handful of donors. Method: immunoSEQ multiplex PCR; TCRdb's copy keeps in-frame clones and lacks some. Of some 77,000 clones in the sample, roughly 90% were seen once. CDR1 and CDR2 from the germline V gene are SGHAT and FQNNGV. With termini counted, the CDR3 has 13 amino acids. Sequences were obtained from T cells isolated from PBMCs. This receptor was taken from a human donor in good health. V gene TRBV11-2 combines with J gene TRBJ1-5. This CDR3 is CASGGTSGQPQHF.